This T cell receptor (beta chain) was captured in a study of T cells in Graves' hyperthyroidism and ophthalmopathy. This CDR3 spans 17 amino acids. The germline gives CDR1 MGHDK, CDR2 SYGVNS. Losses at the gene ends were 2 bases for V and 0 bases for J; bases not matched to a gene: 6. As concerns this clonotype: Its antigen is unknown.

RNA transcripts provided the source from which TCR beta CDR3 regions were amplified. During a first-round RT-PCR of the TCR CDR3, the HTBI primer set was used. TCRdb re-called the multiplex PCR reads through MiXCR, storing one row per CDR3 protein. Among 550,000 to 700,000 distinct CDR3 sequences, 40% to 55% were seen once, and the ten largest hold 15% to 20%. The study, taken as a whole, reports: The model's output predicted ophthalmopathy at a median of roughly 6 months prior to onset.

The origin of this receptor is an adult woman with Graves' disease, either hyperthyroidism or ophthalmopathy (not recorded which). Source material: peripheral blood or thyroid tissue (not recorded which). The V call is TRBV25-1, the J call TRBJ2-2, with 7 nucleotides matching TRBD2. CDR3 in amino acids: CASSELAVDANTGELFF. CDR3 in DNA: TGTGCCAGCAGTGAACTAGCGGTTGACGCGAACACCGGGGAGCTGTTTTTT. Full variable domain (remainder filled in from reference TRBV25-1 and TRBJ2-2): EADIYQTPRYLVIGTGKKITLECSQTMGHDKMYWYQQDPGMELHLIHYSYGVNSTEKGDLSSESTVSRIRTEHFPLTLESARPSHTSQYLCASSELAVDANTGELFFGEGSRLTVL.